This T cell receptor (beta chain) was observed in a study of blood T cell repertoires in COVID-19. The overall study: Samples taken during acute and convalescent COVID-19 were collected in the United States, Italy and Spain. Sources were T cells, B-cell-depleted T cells, or PBMCs; the material itself was cDNA or gDNA.

This CDR3 region has 14 residues. The V end was cut by 7 bases, the J end by 1 base, with 10 bases between. CDR1 LNHDA and CDR2 SQIVND come from the germline V gene (reference sequence). As processed by the authors: Using reference gene primer amplification, nucleated cell counts were estimated. TCRdb's copy holds only in-frame clones and misses some; the assay was immunoSEQ multiplex PCR. The DNA was the basis for D and trimming; V, J and clone size are from that table. The sample holds about 280,000 clones, about 85% seen once. The sample comprised peripheral blood. The V and J genes are TRBV19 and TRBJ2-2; a possible D gene is TRBD1 (6 bases). The sequence derives from a woman in her 50s who had recovered from COVID-19. CDR3 residues: CASKGRGNTGELFF. The CDR3 nucleotides are TGTGCCAGTAAGGGCAGGGGGAACACCGGGGAGCTGTTTTTT.